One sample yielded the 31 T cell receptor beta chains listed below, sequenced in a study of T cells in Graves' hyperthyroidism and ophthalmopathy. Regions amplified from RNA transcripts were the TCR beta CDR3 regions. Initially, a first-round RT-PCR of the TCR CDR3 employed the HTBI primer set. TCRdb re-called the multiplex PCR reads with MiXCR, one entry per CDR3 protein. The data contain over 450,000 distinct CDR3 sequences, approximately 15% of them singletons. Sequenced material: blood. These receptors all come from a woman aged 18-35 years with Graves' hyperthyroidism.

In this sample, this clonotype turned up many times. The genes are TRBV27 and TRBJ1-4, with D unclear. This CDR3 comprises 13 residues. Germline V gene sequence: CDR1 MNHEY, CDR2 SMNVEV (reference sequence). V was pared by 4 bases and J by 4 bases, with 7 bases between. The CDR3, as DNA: TGTGCCAGCAGTTCGAGGGTTAATGAAAAACTGTTTTTT. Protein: CASSSRVNEKLFF.

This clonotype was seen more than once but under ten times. CDR3 sequence reads: CASGTMLAGMSDTQYF. The DNA of the CDR3 is TGCGCCTCCGGAACTATGTTAGCGGGAATGTCAGATACGCAGTATTTT. The chain joins TRBV5-1 to TRBJ2-3, with 8 positions matching TRBD2. CDR1 is SGHRS, CDR2 YFSETQ, per germline. The CDR3 runs 16 residues. V shed 10 bases and J 4 bases; nucleotides not matched to a gene: 17.

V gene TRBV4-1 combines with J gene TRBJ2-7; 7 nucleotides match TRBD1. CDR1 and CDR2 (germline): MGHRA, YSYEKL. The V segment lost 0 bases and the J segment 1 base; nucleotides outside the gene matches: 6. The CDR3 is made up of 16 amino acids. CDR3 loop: CASSQETSGQSYEQYF. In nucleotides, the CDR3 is TGCGCCAGCAGCCAAGAGACCTCGGGACAGTCCTACGAGCAGTACTTC.

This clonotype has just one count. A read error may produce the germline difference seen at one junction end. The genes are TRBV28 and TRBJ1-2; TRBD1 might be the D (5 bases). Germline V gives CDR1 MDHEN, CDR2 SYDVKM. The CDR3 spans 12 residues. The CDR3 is CPSSLRGYGYTF. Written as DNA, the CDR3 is TGTCCCAGCAGTTTAAGGGGTTATGGCTACACCTTC.

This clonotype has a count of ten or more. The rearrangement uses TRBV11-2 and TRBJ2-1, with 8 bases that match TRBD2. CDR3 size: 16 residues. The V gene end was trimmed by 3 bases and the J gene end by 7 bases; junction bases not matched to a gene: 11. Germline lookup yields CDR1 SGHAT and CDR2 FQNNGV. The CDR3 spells CASSFMLAGGRNEQFF. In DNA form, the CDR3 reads TGTGCCAGCAGCTTCATGCTAGCGGGTGGTCGGAATGAGCAGTTCTTC.

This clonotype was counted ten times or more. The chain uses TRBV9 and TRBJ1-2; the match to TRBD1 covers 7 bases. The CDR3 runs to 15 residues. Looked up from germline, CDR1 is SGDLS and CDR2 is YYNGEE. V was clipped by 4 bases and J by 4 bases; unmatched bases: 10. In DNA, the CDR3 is TGTGCCAGCAGCTTGGGACAGCAGCCCGGCTATGGCTACACCTTC. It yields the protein CASSLGQQPGYGYTF.

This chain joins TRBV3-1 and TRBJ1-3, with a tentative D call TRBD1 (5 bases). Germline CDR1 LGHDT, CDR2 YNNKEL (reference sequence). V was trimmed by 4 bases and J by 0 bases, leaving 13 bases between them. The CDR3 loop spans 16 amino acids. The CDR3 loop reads CASSPWGGSSGNTIYF. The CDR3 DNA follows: TGTGCCAGCAGCCCGTGGGGCGGGAGCTCTGGAAACACCATATATTTT. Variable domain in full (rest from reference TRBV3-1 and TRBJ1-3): DTAVSQTPKYLVTQMGNDKSIKCEQNLGHDTMYWYKQDSKKFLKIMFSYNNKELIINETVPNRFSPKSPDKAHLNLHINSLELGDSAVYFCASSPWGGSSGNTIYFGEGSWLTVV.

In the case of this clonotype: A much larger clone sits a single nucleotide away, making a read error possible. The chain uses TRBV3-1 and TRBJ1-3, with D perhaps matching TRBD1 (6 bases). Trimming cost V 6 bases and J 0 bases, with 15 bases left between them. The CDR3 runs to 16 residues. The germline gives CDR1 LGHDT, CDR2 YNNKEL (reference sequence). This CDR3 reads CASRWGAESSGNTIYF. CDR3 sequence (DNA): TGTGCCAGCAGATGGGGGGCCGAGAGCTCTGGAAACACCATATATTTT. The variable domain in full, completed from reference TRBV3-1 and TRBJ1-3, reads DTAVSQTPKYLVTQMGNDKSIKCEQNLGHDTMYWYKQDSKKFLKIMFSYNNKELIINETVPNRFSPKSPDKAHLNLHINSLELGDSAVYFCASRWGAESSGNTIYFGEGSWLTVV.

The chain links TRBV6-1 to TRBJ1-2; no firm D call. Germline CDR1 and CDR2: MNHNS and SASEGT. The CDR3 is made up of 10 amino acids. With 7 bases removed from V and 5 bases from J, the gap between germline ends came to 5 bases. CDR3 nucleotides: TGTGCCAGCAAATTATATGGCTACACCTTC. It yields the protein CASKLYGYTF.

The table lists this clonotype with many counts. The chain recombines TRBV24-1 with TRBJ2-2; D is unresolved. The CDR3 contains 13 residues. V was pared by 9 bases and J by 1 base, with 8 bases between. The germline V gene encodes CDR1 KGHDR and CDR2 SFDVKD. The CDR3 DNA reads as TGTGCCACCGAAAAGGGGAACACCGGGGAGCTGTTTTTT. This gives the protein CATEKGNTGELFF.

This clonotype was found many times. DNA for the CDR3: TGTGCCAGCAGTTATGGCTACACCTTC. Its translation is CASSYGYTF. The gene calls are TRBV6-5 and TRBJ1-2; no firm D call. Germline V gives CDR1 MNHEY, CDR2 SVGAGI. The CDR3 totals 9 residues. V was clipped by 3 bases and J by 7 bases, with 0 bases between them.

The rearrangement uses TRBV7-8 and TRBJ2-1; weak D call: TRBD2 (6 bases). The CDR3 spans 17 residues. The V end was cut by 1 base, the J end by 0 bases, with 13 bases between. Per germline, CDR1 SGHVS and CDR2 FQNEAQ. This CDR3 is CASSLVLAVTSYNEQFF. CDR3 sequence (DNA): TGTGCCAGCAGCTTAGTATTAGCGGTGACCTCCTACAATGAGCAGTTCTTC.

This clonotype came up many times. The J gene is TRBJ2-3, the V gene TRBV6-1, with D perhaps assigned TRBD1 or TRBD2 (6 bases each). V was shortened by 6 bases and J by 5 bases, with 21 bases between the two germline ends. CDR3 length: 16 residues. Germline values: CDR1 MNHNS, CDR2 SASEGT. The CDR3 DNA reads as TGTGCCAGCAGAGGGGGACGGGAGAGATGGGTAGATACGCAGTATTTT. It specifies CASRGGRERWVDTQYF.

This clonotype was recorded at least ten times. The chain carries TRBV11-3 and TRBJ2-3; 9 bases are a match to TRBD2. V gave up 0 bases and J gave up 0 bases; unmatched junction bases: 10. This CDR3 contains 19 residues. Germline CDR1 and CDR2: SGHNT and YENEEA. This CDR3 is CASSLEGLAATSSTDTQYF. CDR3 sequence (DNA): TGTGCCAGCAGCTTAGAGGGACTAGCTGCTACTAGTAGCACAGATACGCAGTATTTT.

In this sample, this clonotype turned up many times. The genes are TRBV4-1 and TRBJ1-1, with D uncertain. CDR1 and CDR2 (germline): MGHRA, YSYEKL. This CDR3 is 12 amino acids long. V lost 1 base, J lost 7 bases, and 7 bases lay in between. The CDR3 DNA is TGCGCCAGCAGCCAAGCCGGGAATGAAGCTTTCTTT. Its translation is CASSQAGNEAFF.

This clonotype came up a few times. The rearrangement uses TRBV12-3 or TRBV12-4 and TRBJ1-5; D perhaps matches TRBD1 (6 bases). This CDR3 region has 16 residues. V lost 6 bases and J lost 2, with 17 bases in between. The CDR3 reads CASRWGAGGGNQPQHF. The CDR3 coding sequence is TGTGCCAGCAGATGGGGGGCCGGGGGTGGCAATCAGCCCCAGCATTTT.

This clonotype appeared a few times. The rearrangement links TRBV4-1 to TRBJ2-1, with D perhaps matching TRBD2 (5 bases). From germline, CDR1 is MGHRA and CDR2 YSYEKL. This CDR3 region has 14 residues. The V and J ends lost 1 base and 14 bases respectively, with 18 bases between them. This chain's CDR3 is CASSQGVLRTAKFF. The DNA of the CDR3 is TGCGCCAGCAGCCAAGGGGTCCTCCGGACTGCCAAGTTCTTC.

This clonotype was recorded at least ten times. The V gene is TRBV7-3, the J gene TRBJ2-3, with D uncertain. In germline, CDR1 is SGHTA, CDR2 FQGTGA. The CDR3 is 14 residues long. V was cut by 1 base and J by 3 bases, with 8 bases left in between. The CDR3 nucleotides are TGTGCCAGCAGCTTAAGAGCAACGACAGATACGCAGTATTTT. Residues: CASSLRATTDTQYF.

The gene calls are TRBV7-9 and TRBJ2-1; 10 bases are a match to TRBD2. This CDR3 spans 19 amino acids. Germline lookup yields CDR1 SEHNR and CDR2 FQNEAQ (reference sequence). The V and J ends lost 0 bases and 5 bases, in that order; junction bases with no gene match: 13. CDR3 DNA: TGTGCCAGCAGCTTAGCGGAGCTAGCGGGAGTAGGTGGTAACAATGAGCAGTTCTTC. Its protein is CASSLAELAGVGGNNEQFF.

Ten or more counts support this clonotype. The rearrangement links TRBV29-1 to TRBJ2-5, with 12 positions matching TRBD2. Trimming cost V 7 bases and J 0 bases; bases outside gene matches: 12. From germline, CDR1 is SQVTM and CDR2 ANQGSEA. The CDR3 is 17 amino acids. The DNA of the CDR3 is TGCAGCGGCGAGCTAGCGGGAGGGCGCCGGTACCAAGAGACCCAGTACTTC. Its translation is CSGELAGGRRYQETQYF. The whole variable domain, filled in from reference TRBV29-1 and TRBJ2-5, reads SAVISQKPSRDICQRGTSLTIQCQVDSQVTMMFWYRQQPGQSLTLIATANQGSEATYESGFVIDKFPISRPNLTFSTLTVSNMSPEDSSIYLCSGELAGGRRYQETQYFGPGTRLLVL.

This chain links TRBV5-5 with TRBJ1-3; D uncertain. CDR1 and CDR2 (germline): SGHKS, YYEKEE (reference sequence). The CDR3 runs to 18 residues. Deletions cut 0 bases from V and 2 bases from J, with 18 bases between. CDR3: CASSLDGKTTLTGNTIYF. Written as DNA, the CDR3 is TGTGCCAGCAGCTTGGACGGGAAAACGACATTAACTGGAAACACCATATATTTT.

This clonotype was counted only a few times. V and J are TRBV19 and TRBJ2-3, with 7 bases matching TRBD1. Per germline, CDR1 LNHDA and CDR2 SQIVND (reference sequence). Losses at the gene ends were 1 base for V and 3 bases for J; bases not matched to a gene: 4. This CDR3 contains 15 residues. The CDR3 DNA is TGTGCCAGTAGTATAGTGAAACAGGGGACAGATACGCAGTATTTT. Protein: CASSIVKQGTDTQYF.

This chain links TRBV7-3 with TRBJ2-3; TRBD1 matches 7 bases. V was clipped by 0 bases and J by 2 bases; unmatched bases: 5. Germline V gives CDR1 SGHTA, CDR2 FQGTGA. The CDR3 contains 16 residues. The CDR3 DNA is TGTGCCAGCAGCTTAACGGCTAGGGGGCACACAGATACGCAGTATTTT. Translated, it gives CASSLTARGHTDTQYF.

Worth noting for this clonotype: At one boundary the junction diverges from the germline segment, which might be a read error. The CDR3 is CASSPGGGDNYGYTF. DNA for the CDR3: TGTGCCAGCAGCCCAGGGGGGGGGGATAACTATGGCTACACCTTC. This chain uses TRBV5-1 with TRBJ1-2; 7 bases line up with TRBD1. Germline lookup yields CDR1 SGHRS and CDR2 YFSETQ. The CDR3 consists of 15 residues.

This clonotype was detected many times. The CDR3 DNA is TGTGCCAGCAGTTTGCCCAGGAATGGCCCACCCCTCCACTTT. Translated: CASSLPRNGPPLHF. The chain combines TRBV12-3 or TRBV12-4 with TRBJ1-6; D gene uncertain. Trimming pared 3 bases from V and 11 bases from J, leaving 14 bases between. The length of the CDR3 is 14 residues.

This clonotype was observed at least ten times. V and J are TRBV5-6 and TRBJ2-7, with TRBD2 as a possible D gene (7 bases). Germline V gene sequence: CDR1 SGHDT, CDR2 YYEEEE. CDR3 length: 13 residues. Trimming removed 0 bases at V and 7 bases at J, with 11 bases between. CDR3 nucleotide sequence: TGTGCCAGCAGCTTGGTGGGGGGGCGGGAGCAGTACGTC. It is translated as CASSLVGGREQYV.

The DNA of the CDR3 is TGTGCCAGCAGTTTCTCCGCGGCAGGGGAGATAAGCTCCTACAATGAGCAGTTCTTC. It is translated as CASSFSAAGEISSYNEQFF. The V and J genes are TRBV6-5 and TRBJ2-1, with D tentatively TRBD1 (6 bases). The CDR3 has 19 residues. Germline V gene data show CDR1 as MNHEY and CDR2 as SVGAGI. The V end lost 4 bases, the J end lost 0 bases, and 22 bases lay between the germline ends.

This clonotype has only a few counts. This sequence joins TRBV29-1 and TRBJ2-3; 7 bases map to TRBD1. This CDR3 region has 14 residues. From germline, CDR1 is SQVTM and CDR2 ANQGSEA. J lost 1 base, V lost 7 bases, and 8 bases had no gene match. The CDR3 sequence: CSGTGRFRTDTQYF. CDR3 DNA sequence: TGCAGCGGGACAGGTCGATTTCGCACAGATACGCAGTATTTT.

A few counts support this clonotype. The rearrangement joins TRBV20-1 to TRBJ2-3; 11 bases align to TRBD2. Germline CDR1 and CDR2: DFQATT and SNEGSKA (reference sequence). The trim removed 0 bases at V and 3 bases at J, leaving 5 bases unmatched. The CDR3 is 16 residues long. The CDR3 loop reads CSARDFGLAGTDTQYF. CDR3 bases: TGCAGTGCTAGAGACTTCGGACTAGCGGGTACAGATACGCAGTATTTT.

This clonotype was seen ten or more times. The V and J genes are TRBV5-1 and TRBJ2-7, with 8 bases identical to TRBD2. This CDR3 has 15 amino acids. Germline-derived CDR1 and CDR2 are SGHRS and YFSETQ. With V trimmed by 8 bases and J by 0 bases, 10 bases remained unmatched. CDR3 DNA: TGCGCCAGGATGTCTGAGCGGGAGAGCTCCTACGAGCAGTACGTC. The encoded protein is CARMSERESSYEQYV.

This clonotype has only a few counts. CDR3 nucleotide sequence: TGTGCCACCAGTGCAGGGGGCGAGGGCAATCAGCCCCAGCATTTT. Translating gives CATSAGGEGNQPQHF. The chain employs TRBV24-1 and TRBJ1-5; 8 bases match TRBD1. This CDR3 comprises 15 residues. The junction had 4 bases not matched to a gene; V was cut back by 5 bases and J by 2 bases. The germline V gene encodes CDR1 KGHDR and CDR2 SFDVKD.